This TCR beta chain was sequenced for a study of sequential checkpoint blockade in melanoma. The table came from immunoSEQ multiplex PCR; TCRdb's copy has only in-frame clones and leaves some out. Of 16,000 or so clones in the sample, 85% to 95% were seen once. The germline V gene encodes CDR1 SGHTA and CDR2 FQGNSA. The CDR3 is made up of 15 amino acids. Between the trimmed V and J ends, which lost 6 bases and 5 bases, there was a span of 16 bases. Indicated treatment: randomized to nivolumab then ipilimumab (arm A) or the reverse (arm B). Patients had received no earlier DNA-damaging chemotherapy. Sequencing used CD8+ T cells sorted from blood (inferred from file names), obtained from a patient given nivolumab and ipilimumab in sequence. The receptor's source is a human donor with melanoma. V usage is TRBV7-2 and J usage is TRBJ1-4; D uncertain. CDR3 nucleotide sequence: TGTGCCAGCAGACCCACTCGGGGTATGAATGAAAAACTGTTTTTT. Its protein is CASRPTRGMNEKLFF.